This entry is about one T cell receptor (beta chain). Its cognate antigen is unknown. Unmatched junction bases numbered 13, after V lost 2 bases and J lost 3 bases. Germline V lookup: CDR1 GTSNPN, CDR2 SVGIG (reference sequence). This CDR3 is 18 amino acids long. This record belongs to a study of blood T cells in healthy people across ages. PCR was performed a second time for about 7 to 12 cycles using a sample-barcoded 5' primer and a J-beta primer mix. TCRdb re-analysed the 5' RACE reads in MiXCR, keeping a single row per CDR3 protein. Here the sample spans some 850,000 distinct CDR3 sequences, about 26% being singletons. Whole-study results and caveats: Strong correlation was found linking TCR beta diversity to naive T cell percentage.

The same data also went into a second study, on T cells of mothers and their children. That source reports: The authors added sample barcodes and 2-4 random nucleotides using the M1S primer of the second PCR.

Sequencing used blood. V usage is TRBV30 and J usage is TRBJ2-1, with TRBD1 matching 10 bases. The origin of this receptor is a boy aged 5-17 years in good health. CDR3 in DNA: TGTGCCTGGAGTCGTTGGGGACAGGGGACCCTTGTCTACAATGAGCAGTTCTTC. It codes for CAWSRWGQGTLVYNEQFF.